Listed below are T cell receptor beta chains from one sample, sequenced in a study of T cell responses to AZD1222 COVID-19 vaccine. Profiled with immunoSEQ multiplex PCR; TCRdb holds only in-frame clones, not every one. This table has about 93,000 clones, over 85% appearing once. The material sequenced was peripheral blood, taken on day 0 of MenACWY control vaccination. These receptors were collected from an adult in good health. CDR3s include the opening cysteine and the closing phenylalanine or tryptophan. D genes are given only for firm matches. The size field is filled for only some rows; it gives once, few, many or a size class.

17	-	TRBV7-6	TRBJ2-2	TRBD2	TGTGCCAGCAGCTTAGCGCTTTGGGAGGGGCACACCGGGGAGCTGTTTTTT	CASSLALWEGHTGELFF
13	-	TRBV6-2/TRBV6-3	TRBJ2-1	-	TGTGCCAGCAGTTACCGCCCGAACAATGAGCAGTTCTTC	CASSYRPNNEQFF
17	-	TRBV4-1	TRBJ2-3	TRBD2	TGCGCCAGCAGCCAAGCACTAGCGGGGGTTAGCACAGATACGCAGTATTTT	CASSQALAGVSTDTQYF
16	-	TRBV28	TRBJ2-3	-	TGTGCCAGCAGTTTAGGGTGGGGGCTAGCTACAGATACGCAGTATTTT	CASSLGWGLATDTQYF
14	-	TRBV18	TRBJ2-7	TRBD1	TGTGCCAGCTCACCGAGACAGGGTTCCTACGAGCAGTACTTC	CASSPRQGSYEQYF
14	-	TRBV6-2/TRBV6-3	TRBJ1-1	-	TGTGCCAGCAGTTACAAAGGGGGGAGCACTGAAGCTTTCTTT	CASSYKGGSTEAFF
13	-	TRBV5-1	TRBJ2-3	-	TGCGCCAGCAGCTTGGCCGGGTTGGATACGCAGTATTTT	CASSLAGLDTQYF
12	-	TRBV15	TRBJ1-2	-	TGTGCCACCAGCAGAGACGTCTATGGCTACACCTTC	CATSRDVYGYTF
15	-	TRBV3-1/TRBV3-2	TRBJ1-3	-	TGTGCCAGCAGCCAACTGGCGGGGAAAGGAAACACCATATATTTT	CASSQLAGKGNTIYF
15	-	TRBV11-1	TRBJ2-4	-	TGTGCCAGCAGCTTCGGAGGAGTAACCAAAAACATTCAGTACTTC	CASSFGGVTKNIQYF
15	-	TRBV9	TRBJ2-1	TRBD1	TGTGCCAGCAGCGAGGGACAGGGGGTGAGGAATGAGCAGTTCTTC	CASSEGQGVRNEQFF
14	once	TRBV18	TRBJ1-4	-	TGTGCCAGCTCACCCGGGACCTCTAATGAAAAACTGTTTTTT	CASSPGTSNEKLFF
15	-	TRBV5-1	TRBJ2-1	TRBD2	TGCGCCAGCAGCGGGGGACTAGCGGGGGCAAATGAGCAGTTCTTC	CASSGGLAGANEQFF
16	-	TRBV5-6	TRBJ1-1	-	TGTGCCAGCAGCTTGGCACGGGGGCGGTCGGGAACTGAAGCTTTCTTT	CASSLARGRSGTEAFF
14	-	TRBV27	TRBJ2-7	-	TGTGCCAGCAGTTTAATAGGGGGCTCCTACGAGCAGTACTTC	CASSLIGGSYEQYF
14	-	TRBV27	TRBJ2-1	-	TGTGCCAGCAGTTTTCTCGCTGCGTTCAATGAGCAGTTCTTC	CASSFLAAFNEQFF
12	-	TRBV18	TRBJ2-5	-	TGTGCCAGCTCAGGCGCCGGAGAGACCCAGTACTTC	CASSGAGETQYF
16	-	TRBV4-1	TRBJ1-4	-	TGCGCCAGCAGCCAAGATAGGGCTAATACAGATGAAAAACTGTTTTTT	CASSQDRANTDEKLFF
15	-	TRBV6-5	TRBJ2-1	TRBD2	TGTGCCAGCAGTCAAACTAGCGGGGGGGCCTTTGAGCAGTTCTTC	CASSQTSGGAFEQFF
14	-	TRBV7-2	TRBJ1-2	TRBD1	TGTGCCAGCATCCGTAACAGGGGTGGGGATGGCTACACCTTC	CASIRNRGGDGYTF
14	-	TRBV2	TRBJ1-4	-	TGTGCCAGCACCCCTCGGGCCCGGCGGGAAAAACTGTTTTTT	CASTPRARREKLFF
15	few	TRBV14	TRBJ1-4	-	TGTGCCAGCAGCCTGACCTGGGGGACCAATGAAAAACTGTTTTTT	CASSLTWGTNEKLFF
15	once	TRBV24-1	TRBJ1-2	TRBD1	TGTGCCACCAGTGATCCATCTGCCAGGGGGGACGGCTACACCTTC	CATSDPSARGDGYTF
15	once	TRBV5-1	TRBJ2-3	-	TGCGCCAGCAGCTTGGAGGCGCCACCCACAGATACGCAGTATTTT	CASSLEAPPTDTQYF
18	once	TRBV12-5	TRBJ2-3	TRBD2	TGTGCTAGTTACAAGGGCGGGGGGCTCGAGATTAGCACAGATACGCAGTATTTT	CASYKGGGLEISTDTQYF
14	once	TRBV9	TRBJ1-2	-	TGTGCCAGCAGCATTACTGACAGGAACTATGGCTACACCTTC	CASSITDRNYGYTF
16	-	TRBV2	TRBJ1-3	TRBD1	TGTGCCAGCAGCCTACAGGGGAAGGACTCTGGAAACACCATATATTTT	CASSLQGKDSGNTIYF
13	-	TRBV5-6	TRBJ2-5	TRBD1	TGTGCCAGCAGCCAGGACAGGCAAACTACCCAGTACTTC	CASSQDRQTTQYF
14	-	TRBV7-2	TRBJ1-5	TRBD1	TGTGCCAGCAGCTTTTTACAGGGGGGTCAGCCCCAGCATTTT	CASSFLQGGQPQHF
16	-	TRBV9	TRBJ1-1	TRBD1	TGTGCCAGCAGCGTAGGGCCAGGACAGGGTGGAACTGAAGCTTTCTTT	CASSVGPGQGGTEAFF
19	-	TRBV27	TRBJ2-1	-	TGTGCCCGCAGGGGAGGGAGGGGGGAACGCGGCCACGACTACAATGAGCAGTTCTTC	CARRGGRGERGHDYNEQFF
15	few	TRBV4-3	TRBJ1-5	-	TGCGCCAGCAGCCAATTTGTGGAGGGCAGTCAGCCCCAGCATTTT	CASSQFVEGSQPQHF
15	-	TRBV30	TRBJ2-5	TRBD1	TGTGCCTGGAGTGAGACAGGGGGCGGGGAAGAGACCCAGTACTTC	CAWSETGGGEETQYF
15	-	TRBV7-8	TRBJ2-1	-	TGTGCCAGCAGCTCGGGACCGGGCTCCTACAATGAGCAGTTCTTC	CASSSGPGSYNEQFF
17	-	TRBV4-1	TRBJ1-2	-	TGCGCCAGCAGCCAAGATGCCTCAACGGGCCGGACGTTGGGCTACACCTTC	CASSQDASTGRTLGYTF
11	-	TRBV6-2/TRBV6-3	TRBJ2-5	-	TGTGCCAGCAGTTACGGCGAGACCCAGTACTTC	CASSYGETQYF
14	once	TRBV7-2	TRBJ2-5	TRBD2	TGTGCCAGCAGCCCTCTGGGACTAGGAGAGACCCAGTACTTC	CASSPLGLGETQYF
16	-	TRBV19	TRBJ2-3	-	TGTGCCAGTAGCAAGGGGGCGGGAGCATACACAGATACGCAGTATTTT	CASSKGAGAYTDTQYF
15	-	TRBV9	TRBJ1-2	-	TGTGCCAGCAGCGTAGATTCGACGGTTAACTATGGCTACACCTTC	CASSVDSTVNYGYTF
15	-	TRBV11-3	TRBJ1-1	TRBD1	TGTGCCAGCAGCTTAGGACAGGGGATTATCTCTGAAGCTTTCTTT	CASSLGQGIISEAFF
15	-	TRBV7-9	TRBJ2-3	-	TGTGCCAGCAGCTTAAACGGGGCGCGCACAGATACGCAGTATTTT	CASSLNGARTDTQYF
13	-	TRBV14	TRBJ1-1	-	TGTGCCAGCAGCCTACCGGGACTCCACTCGGCTTTCTTT	CASSLPGLHSAFF
14	-	TRBV7-3	TRBJ1-1	-	TGTGCCAGCAGCTTGGCGGGGGGTGCCGCTGAAGCTTTCTTT	CASSLAGGAAEAFF
16	once	TRBV5-1	TRBJ2-1	TRBD2	TGCGCCAGCAGCTTGGTAGGGACTAGCGGGGGGGAGGAGCAGTTCTTC	CASSLVGTSGGEEQFF
14	-	TRBV6-5	TRBJ1-1	-	TGTGCCAGCAGTCTCGGGGGGCCGAACACTGAAGCTTTCTTT	CASSLGGPNTEAFF
16	once	TRBV11-2	TRBJ2-5	TRBD2	TGTGCCAGCAGAGGGACTAGCGGGGAAACGGGTGAGACCCAGTACTTC	CASRGTSGETGETQYF
13	-	TRBV15	TRBJ1-2	-	TGTGCCACCAGCAGCGGGCAGAACTATGGCTACACCTTC	CATSSGQNYGYTF
14	-	TRBV7-2	TRBJ2-6	-	TGTGCCAGCAGCTTAGTCTCTGGGGCCAACGTCCTGACTTTC	CASSLVSGANVLTF